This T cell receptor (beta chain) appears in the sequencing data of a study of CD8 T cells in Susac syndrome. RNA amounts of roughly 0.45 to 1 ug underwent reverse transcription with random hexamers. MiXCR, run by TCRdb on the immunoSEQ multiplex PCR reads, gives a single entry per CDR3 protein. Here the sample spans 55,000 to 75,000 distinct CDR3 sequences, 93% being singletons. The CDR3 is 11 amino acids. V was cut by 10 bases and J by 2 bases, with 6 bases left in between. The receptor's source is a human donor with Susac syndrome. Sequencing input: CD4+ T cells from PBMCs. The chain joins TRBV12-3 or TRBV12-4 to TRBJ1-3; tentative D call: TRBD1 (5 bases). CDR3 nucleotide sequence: TGTGCCACCAGGGCTGGAAACACCATATATTTT. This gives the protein CATRAGNTIYF.